Shown below are 22 T cell receptor beta chains from a single sample sequenced in a study of blood T cell repertoires in COVID-19. Generated by immunoSEQ multiplex PCR, the TCRdb table keeps only in-frame clones and is missing some. The table lists about 52,000 clones, less than 95% of them singletons, with about 2.9% in the top ten. The sequenced sample was peripheral blood. The receptors originated from a human donor in a cohort sampled during active COVID-19.

The chain joins TRBV5-1 to TRBJ2-2; 7 bases agree with TRBD2. Germline trimming cut 4 bases from V and 5 bases from J; bases unmatched to any gene: 8. Germline CDR1 is SGHRS and CDR2 is YFSETQ. This CDR3 region has 15 residues. In nucleotides, the CDR3 is TGCGCCAGCAGCCCACGGGGGGAAAGTACCGGGGAGCTGTTTTTT. Translated, it gives CASSPRGESTGELFF.

The V and J genes are TRBV7-2 and TRBJ2-1; weak D call: TRBD2 (6 bases). Germline V gene sequence: CDR1 SGHTA, CDR2 FQGNSA. The CDR3 contains 13 residues. V was shortened by 4 bases and J by 4 bases, with 8 bases between the two germline ends. The CDR3 protein is CASSSSGYNEQFF. CDR3 nucleotides: TGTGCCAGCAGCTCCAGCGGGTACAATGAGCAGTTCTTC.

A few counts support this clone. The gene calls are TRBV7-6 and TRBJ1-1; no reliable D call. The CDR3 sequence is 15 residues long. Trimming took off 2 bases at V and 5 bases at J, with 15 bases between the two ends. Germline V gene sequence: CDR1 SGHVS, CDR2 FNYEAQ. The CDR3 sequence: CASSLSSGSTTEAFF. The CDR3 coding sequence is TGTGCCAGCAGCTTATCATCGGGGAGTACGACTGAAGCTTTCTTT.

In DNA, the CDR3 is TGTGCCAGCAGCTTAGCATCCGGACAGTTTGGTGGGGCCAACGTCCTGACTTTC. This sequence encodes CASSLASGQFGGANVLTF. The rearrangement joins TRBV7-9 to TRBJ2-6; D may be TRBD1 (6 bases). Germline loops: CDR1 SEHNR, CDR2 FQNEAQ (reference sequence). CDR3 length equals 18 residues. Trimming shortened V by 0 bases and J by 3 bases, and 15 bases separated the two germline ends.

The chain employs TRBV4-2 and TRBJ2-1; 7 nucleotides match TRBD1. V lost 6 bases, J lost 6 bases, and 2 bases stayed unmatched. Germline V lookup: CDR1 LGHNA, CDR2 YNFKEQ. The CDR3 spans 12 residues. This chain's CDR3 is CASRAGGNEQFF. The CDR3 coding sequence is TGTGCCAGCAGAGCAGGGGGCAATGAGCAGTTCTTC.

The chain carries TRBV9 and TRBJ2-7; 7 bases align to TRBD2. The V gene end was trimmed by 0 bases and the J gene end by 1 base; junction bases not matched to a gene: 4. The V gene's germline CDR1 is SGDLS and CDR2 YYNGEE. CDR3 size: 15 residues. The CDR3: CASSVGPSGSYEQYF. The CDR3 DNA follows: TGTGCCAGCAGCGTAGGGCCTAGCGGTTCCTACGAGCAGTACTTC.

The CDR3 nucleotides are TGTGCCACCAGTCTCCGGGGACTTGAAGAGCAGTACTTC. Protein sequence: CATSLRGLEEQYF. The chain employs TRBV24-1 and TRBJ2-7; TRBD2 might be the D (6 bases). The V gene lost 6 bases and the J gene lost 7 bases, with 15 bases spanning the gap. The CDR3 covers 13 residues. Looked up from germline, CDR1 is KGHDR and CDR2 is SFDVKD.

The CDR3 reads CARSLISVGQETQYF. CDR3 sequence (DNA): TGTGCCAGAAGCTTGATTAGCGTCGGCCAAGAGACCCAGTACTTC. V gene TRBV5-3 combines with J gene TRBJ2-5; tentatively, D is TRBD2 (5 bases). TRBV5-3 counts as an open reading frame of uncertain function. The length of the CDR3 is 15 residues. Trimming removed 1 base from V and 1 base from J, with 11 bases in between.

The chain recombines TRBV6-6 with TRBJ1-4; D gene uncertain. This CDR3 has 13 amino acids. Germline V gives CDR1 MNHNY, CDR2 SVGAGI (reference sequence). Trimming took 8 bases from V and 4 from J, leaving 11 bases between them. CDR3 region: CASGLWVNEKLFF. CDR3 DNA: TGTGCCAGCGGGCTGTGGGTTAATGAAAAACTGTTTTTT.

The V gene is TRBV5-1, the J gene TRBJ2-5; 9 nucleotides match TRBD2. J gave up 2 bases and V 5 bases, and 7 bases lay outside the gene matches. This CDR3 region has 15 residues. The germline CDR1 and CDR2 sequences are SGHRS and YFSETQ. The CDR3 DNA follows: TGCGCCAGCAGTGGTAGCGGGAGCGCACAAGAGACCCAGTACTTC. Translating gives CASSGSGSAQETQYF.

This clone was counted between two and nine times. This chain uses TRBV7-9 with TRBJ2-2; D might be TRBD2 (6 bases). Trimming took 0 bases from V and 1 from J, leaving 6 bases between them. The CDR3 totals 15 residues. The germline V gene has CDR1 SEHNR and CDR2 FQNEAQ (reference sequence). The CDR3 is CASSLAGGNTGELFF. The CDR3 DNA is TGTGCCAGCAGCTTAGCGGGAGGGAACACCGGGGAGCTGTTTTTT.

This chain connects TRBV27 to TRBJ1-2; a possible D gene is TRBD1 (6 bases). V lost 6 bases to trimming and J lost 4 bases, with 18 bases between them. CDR1 and CDR2 from the germline V gene are MNHEY and SMNVEV (reference sequence). The CDR3 is 15 residues long. CDR3 sequence (DNA): TGTGCCAGCAGAGCTGCGGGGGCCGGTGGCTATGGCTACACCTTC. It translates to CASRAAGAGGYGYTF.

The genes are TRBV5-4 and TRBJ2-3, with 10 bases identical to TRBD1. Losses at the gene ends were 4 bases for V and 5 bases for J; bases not matched to a gene: 4. There are 14 residues in the CDR3. Germline loops: CDR1 SGHNT, CDR2 YYREEE (reference sequence). The CDR3 sequence is CASSADRGLDTQYF. CDR3 in DNA: TGTGCCAGCAGCGCGGACAGGGGGTTAGATACGCAGTATTTT.

The rearrangement uses TRBV15 and TRBJ2-7, with D perhaps matching TRBD2 (5 bases). The CDR3 totals 15 residues. Trimming took 3 bases from V and 6 from J, leaving 18 bases between them. Germline V gene data show CDR1 as LNHNV and CDR2 as YYDKDF (reference sequence). In nucleotides, the CDR3 is TGTGCCACCAGCAGTGCTACTCGAGGGCACGGCGAGCAGTACTTC. Its protein is CATSSATRGHGEQYF.

This chain joins TRBV6-6 and TRBJ2-1; maybe TRBD1 (5 bases). The CDR3 spans 14 residues. Germline-derived CDR1 and CDR2 are MNHNY and SVGAGI (reference sequence). V lost 2 bases and J lost 6, with 11 bases in between. The CDR3 sequence: CASSYPNQGNEQFF. Written as DNA, the CDR3 is TGTGCCAGCAGTTACCCGAACCAGGGCAATGAGCAGTTCTTC.

This clone is a singleton in its sample. The rearrangement uses TRBV28 and TRBJ2-7; tentatively, D is TRBD1 (6 bases). The CDR3 extends over 14 amino acids. CDR1 is MDHEN, CDR2 SYDVKM, per germline. Trimming pared 7 bases from V and 4 bases from J, leaving 17 bases between. CDR3 DNA sequence: TGTGCCAGCATCCCTCCCGGACAGTCTTACGAGCAGTACTTC. Encoded protein: CASIPPGQSYEQYF.

The V gene is TRBV30, the J gene TRBJ1-5; weak D call: TRBD1 (6 bases). The ends were cut back, 0 bases at V and 6 bases at J, with 12 bases in the middle. Germline CDR1 reads GTSNPN; CDR2 reads SVGIG (reference sequence). The CDR3 covers 14 residues. CDR3 DNA sequence: TGTGCCTGGAGTGTAGGGGGGGGCGGTCAGCCCCAGCATTTT. Translating it yields CAWSVGGGGQPQHF.

This clone appeared a single time. V usage is TRBV5-6 and J usage is TRBJ1-1, with a tentative D call TRBD1 (6 bases). The CDR3 contains 13 residues. Trimming removed 2 bases at V and 6 bases at J, with 11 bases between. CDR1 and CDR2 (germline): SGHDT, YYEEEE. CDR3 sequence: CASSLQGIAEAFF. CDR3 in DNA: TGTGCCAGCAGCTTACAGGGTATAGCTGAAGCTTTCTTT.

J is TRBJ1-5 and V is TRBV18; 8 nucleotides agree with TRBD1. This CDR3 is built from 16 residues. The trim removed 2 bases at V and 6 bases at J, leaving 9 bases unmatched. Germline values: CDR1 KGHSH, CDR2 LQKENI. The CDR3 DNA is TGTGCCAGCTCACCAGCGGCAGGGGGCGCGGGTCAGCCCCAGCATTTT. It translates to CASSPAAGGAGQPQHF.

This clone was counted once. V and J are TRBV11-2 and TRBJ2-7; TRBD1 matches 8 bases. The length of the CDR3 is 15 residues. The germline CDR1 and CDR2 sequences are SGHAT and FQNNGV. After removal of 2 bases from V and 2 bases from J, the junction contained 5 bases not matched to a gene. CDR3 nucleotide sequence: TGTGCCAGCAGCTTAATGGGACAGGCTACCTACGAGCAGTACTTC. This sequence encodes CASSLMGQATYEQYF.

The V gene is TRBV2, the J gene TRBJ2-7; D is ambiguous. This CDR3 has 11 amino acids. In germline, CDR1 is SNHLY, CDR2 FYNNEI. Trimming took 5 bases from V and 6 from J, leaving 8 bases between them. The CDR3 loop is CASSTVAEQYF. As DNA, the CDR3 is TGTGCCAGCAGTACTGTCGCCGAGCAGTACTTC.

The chain joins TRBV6-6 to TRBJ2-6, with D hard to call. CDR3 length equals 15 residues. CDR1 and CDR2 (germline): MNHNY, SVGAGI (reference sequence). V lost 2 bases, J lost 4 bases, and 9 bases lay in between. CDR3 nucleotide sequence: TGTGCCAGCAGTTACGACGGGTCGGGGGCCAACGTCCTGACTTTC. Encoded protein: CASSYDGSGANVLTF.